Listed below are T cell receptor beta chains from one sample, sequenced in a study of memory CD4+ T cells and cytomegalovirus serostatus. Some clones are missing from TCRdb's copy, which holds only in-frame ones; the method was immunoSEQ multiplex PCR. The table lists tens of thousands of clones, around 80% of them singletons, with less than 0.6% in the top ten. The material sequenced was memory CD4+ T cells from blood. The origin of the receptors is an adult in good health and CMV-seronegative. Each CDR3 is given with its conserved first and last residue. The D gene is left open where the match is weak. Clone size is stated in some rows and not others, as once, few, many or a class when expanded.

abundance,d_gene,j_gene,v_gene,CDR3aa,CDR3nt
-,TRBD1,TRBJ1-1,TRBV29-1,CSVDRGTEAFF,TGCAGCGTGGACAGGGGCACTGAAGCTTTCTTT
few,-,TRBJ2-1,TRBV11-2,CASSLPGRYNEQFF,TGTGCCAGCAGCTTACCGGGACGCTACAATGAGCAGTTCTTC
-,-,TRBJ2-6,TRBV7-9,CAGTQSSGANVLTF,TGTGCCGGGACGCAAAGCTCTGGGGCCAACGTCCTGACTTTC
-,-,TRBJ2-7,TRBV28,CASSSQLAVHREQYF,TGTGCCAGCAGTTCCCAGCTGGCGGTTCACCGCGAGCAGTACTTC
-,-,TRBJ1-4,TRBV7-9,CASSPPRGTTNEKLFF,TGTGCCAGCAGCCCTCCCCGGGGAACAACTAATGAAAAACTGTTTTTT
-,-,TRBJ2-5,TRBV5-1,CASRPGPSGGETQYF,TGCGCCAGCAGACCGGGACCCAGCGGTGGAGAGACCCAGTACTTC
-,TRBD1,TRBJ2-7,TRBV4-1,CASSQGRGQGYEQYF,TGCGCCAGCAGTCAGGGTCGGGGACAGGGCTACGAGCAGTACTTC
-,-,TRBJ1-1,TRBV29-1,CSGEGGAEAFF,TGCAGCGGGGAGGGGGGTGCTGAAGCTTTCTTT
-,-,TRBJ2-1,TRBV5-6,CASSLTGGPALF,TGTGCCAGCAGCTTGACGGGGGGCCCCGCGCTCTTC
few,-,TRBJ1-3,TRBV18,CASSPSQGFSGNTIYF,TGTGCCAGCTCACCGTCACAGGGTTTTTCTGGAAACACCATATATTTT
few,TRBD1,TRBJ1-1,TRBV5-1,CASSRSGTGNTEAFF,TGCGCCAGCAGCCGGTCCGGGACAGGGAACACTGAAGCTTTCTTT
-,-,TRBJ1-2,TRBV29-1,CSVQGGVGGYTF,TGCAGCGTTCAAGGGGGGGTTGGTGGCTACACCTTC
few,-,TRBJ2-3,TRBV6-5,CASKGLFRDTQYF,TGTGCCAGCAAAGGCCTCTTCCGCGATACGCAGTATTTT
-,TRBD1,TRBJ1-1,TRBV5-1,CASQESNRGRNSEAFF,TGCGCCAGCCAAGAGAGCAACAGGGGAAGGAATTCTGAAGCTTTCTTT
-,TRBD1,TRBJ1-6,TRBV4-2,CASSPRDRGDSPLHF,TGTGCCAGCAGCCCGCGGGACAGGGGAGATTCACCCCTCCACTTT
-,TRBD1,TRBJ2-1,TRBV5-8,CASSSGQLRYNEQFF,TGTGCCAGCAGCTCGGGACAGCTTCGTTACAATGAGCAGTTCTTC
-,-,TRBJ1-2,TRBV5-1,CASSLDGANYGYTF,TGCGCCAGCAGCTTGGATGGAGCTAACTATGGCTACACCTTC
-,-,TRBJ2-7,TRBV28,CASSSPGLSTYEQYF,TGTGCCAGCAGTTCCCCGGGACTGAGTACCTACGAGCAGTACTTC
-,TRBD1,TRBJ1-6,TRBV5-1,CASSRTGSNSPLHF,TGCGCCAGCAGCAGGACAGGGAGTAATTCACCCCTCCACTTT
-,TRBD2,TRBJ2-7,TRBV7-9,CASSLGGGPVYEQYF,TGTGCCAGCAGCTTAGGCGGGGGACCTGTCTACGAGCAGTACTTC
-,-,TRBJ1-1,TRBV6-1,CASTGGPDTEAFF,TGTGCCAGCACCGGGGGCCCAGACACTGAAGCTTTCTTT
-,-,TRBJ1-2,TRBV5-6,CASNPGRGGYGYTF,TGTGCCAGCAACCCCGGGAGGGGCGGCTATGGCTACACCTTC
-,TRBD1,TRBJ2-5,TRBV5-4,CASLLRTGEGETQYF,TGTGCCAGCCTCCTACGGACAGGGGAGGGGGAGACCCAGTACTTC
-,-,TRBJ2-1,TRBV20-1,CSASSHEQFF,TGCAGTGCTTCTAGTCATGAGCAGTTCTTC
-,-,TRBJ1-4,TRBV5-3,CAGEQGMREKLFF,TGTGCCGGAGAACAGGGAATGCGGGAAAAACTGTTTTTT
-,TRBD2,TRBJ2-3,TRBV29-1,CSTKGRDSGLAGGMDTQYF,TGCAGCACCAAAGGGAGGGACAGCGGACTAGCGGGGGGGATGGATACGCAGTATTTT
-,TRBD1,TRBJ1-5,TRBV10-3,CAISEARGGSQPQHF,TGTGCCATCAGTGAGGCCAGGGGGGGTAGTCAGCCCCAGCATTTT
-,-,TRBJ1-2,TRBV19,CASTPTRTASYYGYTF,TGTGCCAGTACACCGACTAGGACAGCCTCTTATTATGGCTACACCTTC
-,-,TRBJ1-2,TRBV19,CASMTGGDYGYTF,TGTGCCAGTATGACTGGAGGGGACTATGGCTACACCTTC
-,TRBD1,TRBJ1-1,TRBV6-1,CASSARDRHAEAFF,TGTGCCAGCAGTGCCCGGGACAGACACGCTGAAGCTTTCTTT
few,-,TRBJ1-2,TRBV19,CATQGGGYTF,TGTGCCACCCAGGGAGGCGGCTACACCTTC
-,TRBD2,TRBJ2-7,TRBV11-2,CASSLLAGYEQYF,TGTGCCAGCAGCTTACTAGCGGGTTACGAGCAGTACTTC
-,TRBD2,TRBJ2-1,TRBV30,CAWRLGGGAGEQFF,TGTGCCTGGAGGCTTGGCGGGGGGGCCGGGGAGCAGTTCTTC
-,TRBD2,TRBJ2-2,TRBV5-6,CASSSLTGGKYGGELFF,TGTGCCAGCAGCTCCTTAACGGGGGGAAAGTATGGCGGGGAGCTGTTTTTT
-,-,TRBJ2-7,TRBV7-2,CASSLVGRDYEQYF,TGTGCCAGCAGCTTAGTGGGCCGGGACTACGAGCAGTACTTC
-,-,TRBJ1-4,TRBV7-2,CASSFRGGERKLFF,TGTGCCAGCAGCTTCAGGGGCGGAGAGCGAAAACTGTTTTTT
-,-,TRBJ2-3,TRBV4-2,CASSQDRLDTQYF,TGTGCCAGCAGCCAAGATCGGTTAGATACGCAGTATTTT
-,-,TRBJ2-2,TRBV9,CASSATVTGELFF,TGTGCCAGCAGCGCGACGGTCACCGGGGAGCTGTTTTTT
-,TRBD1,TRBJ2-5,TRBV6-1,CASRPQGFKETQYF,TGTGCCAGCAGACCACAGGGGTTTAAAGAGACCCAGTACTTC
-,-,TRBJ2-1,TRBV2,CASSALSYNEQFF,TGTGCCAGCAGTGCTCTCTCCTACAATGAGCAGTTCTTC
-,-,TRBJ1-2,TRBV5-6,CASSGDAGYGYTF,TGTGCCAGCAGCGGGGACGCGGGCTATGGCTACACCTTC
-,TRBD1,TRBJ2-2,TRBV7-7,CASSSTGASGELFF,TGTGCTAGCAGCTCGACAGGGGCCTCCGGGGAGCTGTTTTTT
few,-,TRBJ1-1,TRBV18,CASGIDSYTEAFF,TGTGCCAGCGGAATCGACAGCTACACTGAAGCTTTCTTT
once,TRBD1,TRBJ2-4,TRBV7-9,CASSSGQGAKNIQYF,TGTGCCAGCAGCTCGGGACAGGGAGCCAAAAACATTCAGTACTTC
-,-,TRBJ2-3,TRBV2,CASSANREDTQYF,TGTGCCAGCAGTGCTAACAGGGAAGATACGCAGTATTTT
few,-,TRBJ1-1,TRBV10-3,CAIRVRTEAFF,TGTGCCATCAGGGTCCGGACTGAAGCTTTCTTT
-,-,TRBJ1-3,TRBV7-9,CASSLERGRDTIYF,TGTGCCAGCAGCTTAGAGAGGGGACGGGACACCATATATTTT
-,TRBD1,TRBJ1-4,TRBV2,CASSPTGFNEKLFF,TGTGCCAGCAGTCCGACAGGGTTTAATGAAAAACTGTTTTTT
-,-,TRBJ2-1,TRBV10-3,CAISEGWGNEQFF,TGTGCCATCAGTGAGGGTTGGGGCAATGAGCAGTTCTTC
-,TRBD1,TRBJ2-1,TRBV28,CASSSQGAPYNEQFF,TGTGCCAGCAGTTCCCAGGGGGCCCCCTACAATGAGCAGTTCTTC
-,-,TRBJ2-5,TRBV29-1,CSVEDRTEETQYF,TGCAGCGTTGAAGACCGCACGGAAGAGACCCAGTACTTC
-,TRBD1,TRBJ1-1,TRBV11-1,CASSYGRDRGHTEAFF,TGTGCCAGCAGCTACGGGAGGGACAGGGGGCACACTGAAGCTTTCTTT
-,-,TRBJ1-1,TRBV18,CASSGQNTEAFF,TGTGCCAGCTCAGGACAGAACACTGAAGCTTTCTTT
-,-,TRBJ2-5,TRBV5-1,CASSARTNAQETQYF,TGCGCCAGCAGCGCCCGTACTAATGCCCAAGAGACCCAGTACTTC
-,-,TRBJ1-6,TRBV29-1,CSVADRSNSPLHF,TGCAGCGTTGCGGACAGATCCAATTCACCCCTCCACTTT